This T cell receptor (beta chain) was recorded in a study of shared clonotypes between healthy human individuals. Investigators divided CD4+ cells into CD45RA+ naive and CD45RA-negative memory subsets. Overall study findings and caveats: Several donors showed sharing of about 4.8% of naive CD4 clonotypes. It was expected that sequencing depth would affect clonotype sharing among donors.

Profiling relied on immunoSEQ multiplex PCR, and the TCRdb table lists in-frame clones only, not all of them. The repertoire has 2 million to 3 million clones, approximately 93% of them found once; the top ten carry approximately 0.37%. Turning to this clone: The antigen remains unidentified.

The CDR3 sequence is 15 residues long. Germline CDR1 reads MNHEY; CDR2 reads SMNVEV (reference sequence). J lost 7 bases, V lost 5 bases, and 9 bases had no gene match. The sequenced material came from naive CD4+ T cells from PBMCs. Subset of the sample: CD45RA+ positively selected. The chain recombines TRBV27 with TRBJ2-1; the match to TRBD1 covers 9 bases. This TCR was sampled from a man younger than 35 in good health. Some clones in this sample may be carry-over from other donors' samples. The CDR3 loop is CASSVPGQGSNEQFF. The DNA for the CDR3 is TGTGCCAGCAGTGTGCCGGGACAGGGTTCGAATGAGCAGTTCTTC.